A single sample gave rise to the 22 T cell receptor beta chains below, sequenced in a study of blood T cell repertoires in COVID-19. The assay was immunoSEQ multiplex PCR, and TCRdb's table has in-frame clones only and misses some. The table has more than 150,000 clones, 81% seen once. The sample comprised peripheral blood. Source of these receptors: a woman aged 80 or older with COVID-19, enrolled during active disease.

This clone was observed a single time. The rearrangement joins TRBV24-1 to TRBJ1-3; D gene ambiguous. The CDR3 runs to 13 residues. Germline V CDR1 and CDR2: KGHDR, SFDVKD. Trimming removed 4 bases at V and 8 bases at J, with 11 bases between. The CDR3: CATSDSTRDTIYF. In DNA form, the CDR3 reads TGTGCCACCAGTGACTCCACCCGGGACACCATATATTTT.

The chain combines TRBV24-1 with TRBJ1-2, with D uncertain. V was clipped by 9 bases and J by 5 bases, with 12 bases between them. Germline CDR1 KGHDR, CDR2 SFDVKD. CDR3 length: 12 amino acids. The CDR3 DNA is TGTGCCACCGAGGGAGACCGGTATGGCTACACCTTC. This gives the protein CATEGDRYGYTF.

The V and J genes are TRBV12-3 or TRBV12-4 and TRBJ1-2; no reliable D call. The length of the CDR3 is 12 residues. Trimming took off 2 bases at V and 2 bases at J, with 3 bases between the two ends. This chain's CDR3 is CASSLLNYGYTF. CDR3 in DNA: TGTGCCAGCAGTTTATTAAACTATGGCTACACCTTC.

The rearrangement uses TRBV12-3 or TRBV12-4 and TRBJ2-1; 13 bases fit TRBD2. The junction had 2 bases not matched to a gene; V was cut back by 6 bases and J by 9 bases. The CDR3 has 13 residues. The CDR3: CASRTSGGSEQFF. CDR3 nucleotide sequence: TGTGCCAGCAGGACTAGCGGGGGGAGTGAGCAGTTCTTC.

This clone was counted only a few times. This chain uses TRBV21-1 with TRBJ1-2. TRBV21-1 is annotated as a pseudogene. The CDR3 is made up of 17 amino acids. This chain's CDR3 is CASSPEEGGANNYGYTF. The CDR3 bases are TGTGCCAGCAGCCCCGAGGAAGGAGGGGCCAATAACTATGGCTACACCTTC.

The gene calls are TRBV5-4 and TRBJ2-3; 7 bases are shared with TRBD1. The CDR3 sequence is 16 residues long. Germline trimming cut 4 bases from V and 3 bases from J; bases unmatched to any gene: 11. Germline V gene data show CDR1 as SGHNT and CDR2 as YYREEE (reference sequence). The CDR3 here is CASSPPGNRGTDTQYF. The DNA of the CDR3 is TGTGCCAGCAGCCCCCCCGGGAACAGGGGAACAGATACGCAGTATTTT. Together with reference TRBV5-4 and TRBJ2-3, the CDR3 gives the full variable domain: ETGVTQSPTHLIKTRGQQVTLRCSSQSGHNTVSWYQQALGQGPQFIFQYYREEENGRGNFPPRFSGLQFPNYSSELNVNALELDDSALYLCASSPPGNRGTDTQYFGPGTRLTVL.

The chain is built from TRBV4-3 and TRBJ2-2; TRBD2 agrees at 7 bases. The length of the CDR3 is 18 residues. CDR1 and CDR2 (germline): LGHNA, YSLEER. J gave up 1 base and V 0 bases, and 8 bases lay outside the gene matches. The CDR3 spells CASSQELLAPLNTGELFF. In nucleotides, the CDR3 is TGCGCCAGCAGCCAAGAGTTACTAGCGCCCCTGAACACCGGGGAGCTGTTTTTT.

V gene TRBV5-4 combines with J gene TRBJ2-2; 7 positions agree with TRBD2. With V trimmed by 7 bases and J by 5 bases, 17 bases remained unmatched. Germline CDR1 SGHNT, CDR2 YYREEE (reference sequence). The CDR3 runs to 17 residues. CDR3 protein: CASGSISGGWKTGELFF. DNA for the CDR3: TGTGCCAGCGGCTCCATTTCGGGGGGATGGAAAACCGGGGAGCTGTTTTTT.

The V gene is TRBV6-1, the J gene TRBJ1-1; D may be TRBD1 (5 bases). The CDR3 sequence is 14 residues long. Germline V gene lookup returns CDR1 MNHNS and CDR2 SASEGT. Deletions cut 2 bases from V and 8 bases from J, with 15 bases between. DNA of the CDR3: TGTGCCAGCAGTGAATACCCCCGGCAGGGAGAAGCTTTCTTT. It is translated as CASSEYPRQGEAFF.

The V call is TRBV6-5, the J call TRBJ2-3, with 7 bases fitting TRBD2. This CDR3 spans 14 amino acids. The V segment lost 6 bases and the J segment 7 bases; nucleotides outside the gene matches: 10. Germline V gene sequence: CDR1 MNHEY, CDR2 SVGAGI. CDR3 amino acids: CASSPGGYSNTQYF. CDR3 coding DNA: TGTGCCAGCAGCCCCGGGGGGTATTCAAATACGCAGTATTTT.

The J gene is TRBJ2-3, the V gene TRBV7-2, with D perhaps matching TRBD2 (7 bases). V lost 1 base and J 4 bases, leaving 12 bases between the germline ends. This CDR3 region has 15 residues. CDR1 is SGHTA, CDR2 FQGNSA, per germline. The CDR3 sequence: CASSLGGGGADTQYF. CDR3 in DNA: TGTGCCAGCAGCTTAGGGGGGGGCGGTGCAGATACGCAGTATTTT.

The rearrangement links TRBV19 to TRBJ2-1, with 9 positions matching TRBD1. Per germline, CDR1 LNHDA and CDR2 SQIVND (reference sequence). Trimming at V came to 5 bases and at J to 6 bases, leaving 5 bases not matched to a gene. This CDR3 is 14 amino acids long. CDR3 bases: TGTGCCAGTAGTTTTGGACAGGGGATCAATGAGCAGTTCTTC. This codes for CASSFGQGINEQFF.

DNA of the CDR3: TGTGCCAGCACCCAGGGGATTGGCACTGAAGCTTTCTTT. Protein product: CASTQGIGTEAFF. The chain links TRBV6-5 to TRBJ1-1; a possible D gene is TRBD1 (6 bases). Trimming cost V 7 bases and J 4 bases, with 13 bases left between them. The CDR3 length is 13 residues. Germline assignment: CDR1 MNHEY and CDR2 SVGAGI.

The rearrangement joins TRBV6-2 or TRBV6-3 to TRBJ2-3, with 9 bases fitting TRBD1. Germline assignment: CDR1 MNHEY and CDR2 SVGEGT. The CDR3 sequence is 17 residues long. After removal of 2 bases from V and 0 bases from J, the junction contained 6 bases not matched to a gene. CDR3 nucleotides: TGTGCCAGCAGTTACCCGCGGGACAGGGCCAGCACAGATACGCAGTATTTT. Amino acids: CASSYPRDRASTDTQYF.

This clone has a single count. This rearrangement joins TRBV6-5 to TRBJ1-1; a weak D match, TRBD1 (5 bases). The CDR3 runs to 14 residues. Germline V lookup: CDR1 MNHEY, CDR2 SVGAGI. V lost 0 bases and J 4 bases, leaving 9 bases between the germline ends. The CDR3 nucleotides are TGTGCCAGCAGTTACTCGTATCAGGGCACTGAAGCTTTCTTT. The encoded protein is CASSYSYQGTEAFF.

The rearrangement links TRBV19 to TRBJ1-1; 10 bases match TRBD1. The CDR3 spans 14 residues. The germline CDR1 and CDR2 sequences are LNHDA and SQIVND (reference sequence). J was trimmed by 9 bases and V by 6 bases; bases with no gene match: 10. The CDR3 is CASRDGQGGRQAFF. The CDR3 nucleotides are TGTGCCAGTAGGGACGGACAGGGGGGGCGTCAAGCTTTCTTT.

The chain joins TRBV5-1 to TRBJ1-3; D not certain. Trimming stripped 0 bases from V and 3 bases from J, with 4 bases between. The CDR3 covers 13 residues. Germline V CDR1 and CDR2: SGHRS, YFSETQ. In nucleotides, the CDR3 is TGCGCCAGCAGCTTGGGGAGTGGAAACACCATATATTTT. This translates into CASSLGSGNTIYF. Combining the CDR3 with reference TRBV5-1 and TRBJ1-3 gives the whole variable domain KAGVTQTPRYLIKTRGQQVTLSCSPISGHRSVSWYQQTPGQGLQFLFEYFSETQRNKGNFPGRFSGRQFSNSRSEMNVSTLELGDSALYLCASSLGSGNTIYFGEGSWLTVV.

The rearrangement links TRBV10-3 to TRBJ2-1; 14 bases fit TRBD2. The junction had 15 bases not matched to a gene; V was cut back by 4 bases and J by 4 bases. Germline values: CDR1 ENHRY, CDR2 SYGVKD. This CDR3 has 20 amino acids. DNA of the CDR3: TGTGCCATCAGTGGACTCGGGACTAGCGGGAGTGAATCGGTTTACAATGAGCAGTTCTTC. Residues: CAISGLGTSGSESVYNEQFF.

Note on this clone: This sample also contains other DNA sequences that code for the same CDR3. V is TRBV4-1 and J is TRBJ1-2; TRBD1 matches 12 bases. Trimming at V came to 0 bases and at J to 8 bases, leaving 10 bases not matched to a gene. The CDR3 has 17 residues. Per the germline V gene, CDR1 is MGHRA and CDR2 is YSYEKL. CDR3 loop: CASSQDFGTGGAGGYTF. The CDR3 DNA reads TGCGCCAGCAGCCAAGATTTCGGGACAGGGGGCGCCGGGGGCTACACCTTC.

The chain couples TRBV6-1 to TRBJ1-2, with D possibly TRBD1 on 6 matching bases. CDR1 is MNHNS, CDR2 SASEGT, per germline. CDR3 size: 15 residues. V gave up 1 base and J gave up 2 bases, with 11 bases separating them. The CDR3 sequence: CASSEDWTANYGYTF. CDR3 bases: TGTGCCAGCAGTGAAGACTGGACAGCCAACTATGGCTACACCTTC.

V usage is TRBV29-1 and J usage is TRBJ2-3, with 7 bases aligning to TRBD1. The ends lost 6 bases at V and 1 base at J; junction bases unmatched: 7. The germline V gene encodes CDR1 SQVTM and CDR2 ANQGSEA. The CDR3 loop spans 14 amino acids. CDR3 in amino acids: CSVVNRGRTDTQYF. The CDR3 coding sequence is TGCAGCGTAGTGAACAGGGGCCGCACAGATACGCAGTATTTT.

The chain is built from TRBV19 and TRBJ2-3; 13 bases match TRBD2. The V gene's germline CDR1 is LNHDA and CDR2 SQIVND (reference sequence). V was clipped by 6 bases and J by 4 bases; unmatched bases: 4. The CDR3 runs 15 residues. Written as DNA, the CDR3 is TGTGCCAGTAGCCCCGGGACTAGCGGGGCAGATACGCAGTATTTT. It yields the protein CASSPGTSGADTQYF.